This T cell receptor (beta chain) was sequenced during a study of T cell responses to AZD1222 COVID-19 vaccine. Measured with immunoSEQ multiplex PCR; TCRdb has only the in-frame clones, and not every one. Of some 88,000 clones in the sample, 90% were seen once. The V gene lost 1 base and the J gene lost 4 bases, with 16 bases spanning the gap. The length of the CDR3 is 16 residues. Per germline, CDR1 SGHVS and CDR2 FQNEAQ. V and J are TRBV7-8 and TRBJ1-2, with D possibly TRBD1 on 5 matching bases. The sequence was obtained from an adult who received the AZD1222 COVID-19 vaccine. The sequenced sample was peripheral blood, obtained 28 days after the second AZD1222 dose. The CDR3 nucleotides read TGTGCCAGCAGCTTAGAGCCCGAGACAGCCGGCTATGGCTACACCTTC. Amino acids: CASSLEPETAGYGYTF. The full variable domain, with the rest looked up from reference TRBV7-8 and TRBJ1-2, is GAGVSQSPRYKVAKRGQDVALRCDPISGHVSLFWYQQALGQGPEFLTYFQNEAQLDKSGLPSDRFFAERPEGSVSTLKIQRTQQEDSAVYLCASSLEPETAGYGYTFGSGTRLTVV.